The rows below give T cell receptor beta chains drawn from one sample of a study of blood T cell repertoires in COVID-19. Only in-frame clones appear in the TCRdb table, and some are missing; sequencing was by immunoSEQ multiplex PCR. The sample lists a few hundred thousand clones, 85% occurring once. Input material: peripheral blood. These TCRs come from a young woman with acute or convalescent COVID-19. Both conserved end residues are part of each CDR3. Fields, in order: J gene, V gene, clone size, CDR3 length, D gene, CDR3 DNA, CDR3 protein. A D gene is named only where the DNA matches it firmly. Expanded clones get a size class; other rows say once, few or many, or leave the size out.

J gene: TRBJ2-3; V gene: TRBV6-5; clone size: NA; CDR3 length: 13; D gene: NA; CDR3 DNA: TGTGCCAGCACCACAGGGCGCACAGATACGCAGTATTTT; CDR3 protein: CASTTGRTDTQYF
J gene: TRBJ2-3; V gene: TRBV28; clone size: NA; CDR3 length: 14; D gene: NA; CDR3 DNA: TGTGCCAGTAAACAACAGGGAAACACAGATACGCAGTATTTT; CDR3 protein: CASKQQGNTDTQYF
J gene: TRBJ1-2; V gene: TRBV6-6; clone size: NA; CDR3 length: 15; D gene: TRBD1; CDR3 DNA: TGTGCCAGCACCGCACCGGACAGGGGGATGGCTGGCTACACCTTC; CDR3 protein: CASTAPDRGMAGYTF
J gene: TRBJ2-2; V gene: TRBV3-1/TRBV3-2; clone size: few; CDR3 length: 15; D gene: NA; CDR3 DNA: TGTGCCAGCAGCCAGGCCGGGACTAACACCGGGGAGCTGTTTTTT; CDR3 protein: CASSQAGTNTGELFF
J gene: TRBJ2-3; V gene: TRBV20-1; clone size: NA; CDR3 length: 12; D gene: NA; CDR3 DNA: TGCAGTGCTAGTATCGGCACAGATACGCAGTATTTT; CDR3 protein: CSASIGTDTQYF
J gene: TRBJ1-2; V gene: TRBV19; clone size: NA; CDR3 length: 15; D gene: NA; CDR3 DNA: TGTGCCAGTAGTATGAGGCAGACTAAACCCTATGGCTACACCTTC; CDR3 protein: CASSMRQTKPYGYTF
J gene: TRBJ2-1; V gene: TRBV24-1; clone size: NA; CDR3 length: 13; D gene: NA; CDR3 DNA: TGTGCCACCAGTGATGACAGAATCAATGAGCAGTTCTTC; CDR3 protein: CATSDDRINEQFF
J gene: TRBJ2-5; V gene: TRBV24-1; clone size: NA; CDR3 length: 13; D gene: NA; CDR3 DNA: TGTGCCACCAGTGATGACAGTCGAGGGACCCAGTACTTC; CDR3 protein: CATSDDSRGTQYF
J gene: TRBJ2-3; V gene: TRBV28; clone size: NA; CDR3 length: 18; D gene: TRBD2; CDR3 DNA: TGTGCCAGCAGTTTAGGGGCTAGCGGGAACCCTAGCACAGATACGCAGTATTTT; CDR3 protein: CASSLGASGNPSTDTQYF
J gene: TRBJ2-3; V gene: TRBV28; clone size: NA; CDR3 length: 15; D gene: TRBD2; CDR3 DNA: TGTGCCAGCAGTTTTATGGGGGAGGGCGCAGATACGCAGTATTTT; CDR3 protein: CASSFMGEGADTQYF
J gene: TRBJ1-3; V gene: TRBV27; clone size: NA; CDR3 length: 13; D gene: NA; CDR3 DNA: TGTGCCAGCAGTTCTTGGACCGGGGACACCATATATTTT; CDR3 protein: CASSSWTGDTIYF
J gene: TRBJ1-4; V gene: TRBV5-1; clone size: once; CDR3 length: 16; D gene: TRBD1; CDR3 DNA: TGCGCCAGCAGCTTGTCGACAGGGGCTTTACATGAAAAACTGTTTTTT; CDR3 protein: CASSLSTGALHEKLFF
J gene: TRBJ2-1; V gene: TRBV19; clone size: NA; CDR3 length: 15; D gene: TRBD1; CDR3 DNA: TGTGCCAGTAGTATTGAGGAGACAGGGTACAATGAGCAGTTCTTC; CDR3 protein: CASSIEETGYNEQFF
J gene: TRBJ2-2; V gene: TRBV29-1; clone size: NA; CDR3 length: 15; D gene: NA; CDR3 DNA: TGCAGCGTTGTGGGGGGGCTATCTAACACCGGGGAGCTGTTTTTT; CDR3 protein: CSVVGGLSNTGELFF
J gene: TRBJ1-5; V gene: TRBV5-5; clone size: NA; CDR3 length: 17; D gene: NA; CDR3 DNA: TGTGCCAGCAGTAGAGGTAGCGGGGGACCTAGCAATCAGCCCCAGCATTTT; CDR3 protein: CASSRGSGGPSNQPQHF
J gene: TRBJ1-6; V gene: TRBV7-9; clone size: NA; CDR3 length: 15; D gene: TRBD1; CDR3 DNA: TGTGCCAGCAGCGCCGAGACAGGGAATAATTCACCCCTCCACTTT; CDR3 protein: CASSAETGNNSPLHF
J gene: TRBJ2-2; V gene: TRBV5-1; clone size: NA; CDR3 length: 13; D gene: NA; CDR3 DNA: TGCGCCAGCAGCTTGGCTATCACCGGGGAGCTGTTTTTT; CDR3 protein: CASSLAITGELFF
J gene: TRBJ1-5; V gene: TRBV6-5; clone size: NA; CDR3 length: 15; D gene: NA; CDR3 DNA: TGTGCCAGCAAGCCACAGGGTAGAGGCAATCAGCCCCAGCATTTT; CDR3 protein: CASKPQGRGNQPQHF
J gene: TRBJ2-4; V gene: TRBV3-1/TRBV3-2; clone size: NA; CDR3 length: 17; D gene: NA; CDR3 DNA: TGTGCCAGCAGCCAAGATTGGGGCCCCTTAGCCAAAAACATTCAGTACTTC; CDR3 protein: CASSQDWGPLAKNIQYF
J gene: TRBJ2-3; V gene: TRBV21-1; clone size: once; CDR3 length: 14; D gene: NA; CDR3 DNA: TGTGCCAGCAGCAAAGAGAGGGGGGGCGGCCCCAGATATTTT; CDR3 protein: CASSKERGGGPRYF
J gene: TRBJ1-6; V gene: TRBV19; clone size: NA; CDR3 length: 16; D gene: NA; CDR3 DNA: TGTGCCAGTAGTATATTAACCGACAGGCCGAATTCACCCCTCCACTTT; CDR3 protein: CASSILTDRPNSPLHF
J gene: TRBJ1-2; V gene: TRBV2; clone size: few; CDR3 length: 11; D gene: NA; CDR3 DNA: TGTGCCAGCAGTCGGGAACTCGGCTACACCTTC; CDR3 protein: CASSRELGYTF
J gene: TRBJ2-7; V gene: TRBV28; clone size: NA; CDR3 length: 16; D gene: NA; CDR3 DNA: TGTGCCAGCAGTTTACTGGGGACATTGGACACGGACGAGCAGTACTTC; CDR3 protein: CASSLLGTLDTDEQYF
J gene: TRBJ1-1; V gene: TRBV6-5; clone size: few; CDR3 length: 15; D gene: TRBD1; CDR3 DNA: TGTGCCAGCAGTAAATACAGGGGCGCAAACACTGAAGCTTTCTTT; CDR3 protein: CASSKYRGANTEAFF
J gene: TRBJ2-7; V gene: TRBV28; clone size: NA; CDR3 length: 13; D gene: TRBD1; CDR3 DNA: TGTGCCATCGGGGACAGGGGTATCCACGAGCAGTACTTC; CDR3 protein: CAIGDRGIHEQYF
J gene: TRBJ2-3; V gene: TRBV29-1; clone size: NA; CDR3 length: 14; D gene: TRBD1; CDR3 DNA: TGCAGCGTTGAGAGAGGGACAGGGGTAGATACGCAGTATTTT; CDR3 protein: CSVERGTGVDTQYF
J gene: TRBJ2-7; V gene: TRBV28; clone size: once; CDR3 length: 14; D gene: NA; CDR3 DNA: TGTGCCAGCAGTTTCGGTCAGCTAGCCTACGAGCAGTACTTC; CDR3 protein: CASSFGQLAYEQYF
J gene: TRBJ2-2; V gene: TRBV5-1; clone size: NA; CDR3 length: 17; D gene: TRBD2; CDR3 DNA: TGCGCCAGCAGCCCCACCTTTACGGGAGGGCTCGCCGGGGAGCTGTTTTTT; CDR3 protein: CASSPTFTGGLAGELFF
J gene: TRBJ2-3; V gene: TRBV9; clone size: NA; CDR3 length: 17; D gene: NA; CDR3 DNA: TGTGCCAGCAGCGACCAGCGGCCCCCCCGGGTAGAAGATACGCAGTATTTT; CDR3 protein: CASSDQRPPRVEDTQYF
J gene: TRBJ1-2; V gene: TRBV9; clone size: NA; CDR3 length: 15; D gene: NA; CDR3 DNA: TGTGCCAGCAGCGTAGAATTGCCGGGGGTCTATGGCTACACCTTC; CDR3 protein: CASSVELPGVYGYTF
J gene: TRBJ2-5; V gene: TRBV6-2/TRBV6-3; clone size: NA; CDR3 length: 15; D gene: TRBD2; CDR3 DNA: TGTGCCAGCAGTTACCAGATTAGCGGGGGAGAGACCCAGTACTTC; CDR3 protein: CASSYQISGGETQYF
J gene: TRBJ1-6; V gene: TRBV10-3; clone size: NA; CDR3 length: 15; D gene: TRBD1; CDR3 DNA: TGTGCCATCAGTGAGTCTGGACAGGATAATTCACCCCTCCACTTT; CDR3 protein: CAISESGQDNSPLHF
J gene: TRBJ1-5; V gene: TRBV6-6; clone size: NA; CDR3 length: 15; D gene: NA; CDR3 DNA: TGTGCCAGCAGTTACCCGGGAGAGAGCAATCAGCCCCAGCATTTT; CDR3 protein: CASSYPGESNQPQHF